This T cell receptor (beta chain) is drawn from a study of T cells in localized non-small cell lung cancer. This CDR3 is built from 11 residues. V was clipped by 5 bases and J by 4 bases, with 6 bases between them. Germline V gene data show CDR1 as LNHDA and CDR2 as SQIVND (reference sequence). This clone turned up a few times. The target antigen is unknown. Different DNA sequences within this sample yield the same CDR3. The repertoire was sequenced with immunoSEQ multiplex PCR; TCRdb's copy has only in-frame clones and lacks some. The data show about 1,500 clones, around 23% seen once. Points from the study as a whole: Of the tissues analyzed, uninvolved adjacent lung showed maximal T cell clonality, greater than tumor. Higher blood T cell density tracked longer overall survival. A median approximately 57 of the top 100 tumor clones appeared in adjacent lung. Tumor samples were not multi-region, leaving intratumor heterogeneity unexcluded.

The sequence came from a man aged 35 to 70 with stage II lung adenocarcinoma. The chain joins TRBV19 to TRBJ2-7; D is unclear. Sequencing used normal lung tissue next to the tumor, obtained before any cancer treatment. CDR3 coding DNA: TGTGCCAGTAGTCACAGATACGAGCAGTACTTC. This gives the protein CASSHRYEQYF. The variable domain in full, completed from reference TRBV19 and TRBJ2-7, reads DGGITQSPKYLFRKEGQNVTLSCEQNLNHDAMYWYRQDPGQGLRLIYYSQIVNDFQKGDIAEGYSVSREKKESFPLTVTSAQKNPTAFYLCASSHRYEQYFGPGTRLTVT.